The present T cell receptor beta chain was sequenced within a study of CD8 T cells in ankylosing spondylitis. Making the TCR beta libraries involved quantitative 5'-RACE with molecular barcodes. Each CDR3 protein gets one entry after TCRdb re-called the 5' RACE reads with MiXCR. The data hold approximately 520,000 distinct CDR3 sequences, with approximately 5% observed a single time. The germline CDR1 and CDR2 sequences are SGHRS and YFSETQ. The CDR3 is 15 amino acids. V was shortened by 4 bases and J by 1 base, with 13 bases between the two germline ends. Findings and caveats of the study: Roughly 8 highly homologous variants formed a TCR beta motif that appeared characteristic of ankylosing spondylitis blood.

The table lists this clonotype with many counts. Antigen unknown. This TCR was sampled from a male donor with ankylosing spondylitis. This chain joins TRBV5-1 and TRBJ2-3; D might be TRBD1 (5 bases). Sequences were obtained from blood, either unsorted or a sorted T cell fraction (not recorded which). The CDR3, as DNA: TGCGCCAGCAGCCCGACAGTTCAACGCACAGATACGCAGTATTTT. Translating gives CASSPTVQRTDTQYF.